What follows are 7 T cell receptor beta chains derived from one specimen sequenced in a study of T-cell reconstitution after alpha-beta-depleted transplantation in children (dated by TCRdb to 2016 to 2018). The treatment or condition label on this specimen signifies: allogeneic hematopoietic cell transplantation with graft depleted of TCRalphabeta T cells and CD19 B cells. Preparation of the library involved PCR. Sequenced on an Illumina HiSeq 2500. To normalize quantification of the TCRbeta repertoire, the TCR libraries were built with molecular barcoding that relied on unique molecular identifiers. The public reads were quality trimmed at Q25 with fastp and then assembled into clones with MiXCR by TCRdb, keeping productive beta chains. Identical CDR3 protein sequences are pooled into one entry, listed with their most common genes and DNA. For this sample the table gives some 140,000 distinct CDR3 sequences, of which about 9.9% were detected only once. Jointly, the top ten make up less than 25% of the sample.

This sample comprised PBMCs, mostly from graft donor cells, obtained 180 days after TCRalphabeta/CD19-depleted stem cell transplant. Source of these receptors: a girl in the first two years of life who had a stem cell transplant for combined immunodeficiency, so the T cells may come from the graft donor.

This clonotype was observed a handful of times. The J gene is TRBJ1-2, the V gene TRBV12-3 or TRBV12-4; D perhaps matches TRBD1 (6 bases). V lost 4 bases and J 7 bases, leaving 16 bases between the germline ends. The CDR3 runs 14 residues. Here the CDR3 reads CASSSLATGSGYTF. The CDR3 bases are TGTGCCAGCAGTTCCCTCGCCACAGGGTCTGGCTACACCTTC.

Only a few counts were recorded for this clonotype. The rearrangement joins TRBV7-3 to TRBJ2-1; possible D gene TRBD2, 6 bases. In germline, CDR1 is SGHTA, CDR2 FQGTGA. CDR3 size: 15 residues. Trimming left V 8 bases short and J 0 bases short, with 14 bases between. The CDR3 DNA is TGTGCCAGCTCAGGGAGGTCCAGCTCCTACAATGAGCAGTTCTTC. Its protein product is CASSGRSSSYNEQFF.

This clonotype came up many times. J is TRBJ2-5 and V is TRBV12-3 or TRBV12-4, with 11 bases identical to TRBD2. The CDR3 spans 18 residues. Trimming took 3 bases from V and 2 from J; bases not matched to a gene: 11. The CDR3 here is CASSLRRGTSGGQETQYF. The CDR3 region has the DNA TGTGCCAGCAGTTTGCGTCGAGGGACTAGCGGTGGGCAAGAGACCCAGTACTTC.

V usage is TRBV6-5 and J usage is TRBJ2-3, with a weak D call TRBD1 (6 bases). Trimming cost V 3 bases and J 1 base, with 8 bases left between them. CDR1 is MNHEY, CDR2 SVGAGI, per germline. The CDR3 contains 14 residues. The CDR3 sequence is CASSYRQGTDTQYF. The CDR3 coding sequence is TGTGCCAGCAGTTATAGACAGGGCACAGATACGCAGTATTTT.

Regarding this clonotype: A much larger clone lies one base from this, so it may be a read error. CDR3 nucleotide sequence: TGTGCCAGCAGCTTGCGGGGATGGGATGGGGCCAACGTCCTGACTTTC. This translates into CASSLRGWDGANVLTF. V gene TRBV5-5 combines with J gene TRBJ2-6; D is possibly TRBD2 (5 bases). Germline V gives CDR1 SGHKS, CDR2 YYEKEE (reference sequence). The V and J ends lost 1 base and 3 bases respectively, with 11 bases between them. The CDR3 contains 16 residues.

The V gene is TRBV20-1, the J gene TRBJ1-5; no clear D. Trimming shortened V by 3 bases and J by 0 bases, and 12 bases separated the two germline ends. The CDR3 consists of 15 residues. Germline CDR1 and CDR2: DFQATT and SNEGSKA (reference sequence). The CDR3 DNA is TGCAGTGCTAGGGTATCGGCCAATAGCAATCAGCCCCAGCATTTT. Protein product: CSARVSANSNQPQHF.

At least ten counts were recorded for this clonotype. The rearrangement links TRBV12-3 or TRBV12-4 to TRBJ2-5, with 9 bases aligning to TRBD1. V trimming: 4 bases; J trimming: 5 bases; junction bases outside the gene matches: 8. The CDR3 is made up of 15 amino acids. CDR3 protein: CASSSGTGNTETQYF. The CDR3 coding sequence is TGTGCCAGCAGTTCCGGGACAGGGAATACGGAGACCCAGTACTTC.